Below are 30 T cell receptor beta chains sequenced from a single sample in a study of OX40 agonist ivuxolimab in advanced cancers. The protocol was immunoSEQ multiplex PCR, while the TCRdb copy is restricted to in-frame clones and leaves out a portion. The sample has about 63,000 clones, approximately 90% seen once; the top ten hold roughly 4%. Material: CD4+ or CD8+ T cells sorted from blood, obtained in a trial of the OX40 agonist ivuxolimab. The receptors were gathered from an adult with an advanced solid tumor such as melanoma, head and neck, liver or kidney cancer.

This chain uses TRBV28 with TRBJ2-7, with 7 bases fitting TRBD1. Germline V CDR1 and CDR2: MDHEN, SYDVKM. The CDR3 contains 13 residues. V was clipped by 2 bases and J by 7 bases; unmatched bases: 5. In DNA, the CDR3 is TGTGCCAGCAGTTTACTACAGGGGCGGGAGCAGTACGTC. Amino acid sequence: CASSLLQGREQYV.

V usage is TRBV19 and J usage is TRBJ2-5; D tentatively fits TRBD1 or TRBD2 (5 bases each). The germline gives CDR1 LNHDA, CDR2 SQIVND (reference sequence). The CDR3 contains 14 residues. V shed 5 bases and J shed 4 bases, with 14 bases lying between them. CDR3 nucleotide sequence: TGTGCCAGTAGTGCATGGGGGAAGCTAGAGACCCAGTACTTC. This gives the protein CASSAWGKLETQYF.

The rearrangement joins TRBV5-1 to TRBJ2-7; D is unclear. Trimming removed 4 bases at V and 0 bases at J, with 11 bases between. CDR3 length equals 14 residues. In germline, CDR1 is SGHRS, CDR2 YFSETQ. CDR3 region: CASSESLLSYEQYF. In DNA form, the CDR3 reads TGCGCCAGCAGCGAGAGCCTTCTCTCCTACGAGCAGTACTTC.

A single count supports this clone. The chain combines TRBV5-1 with TRBJ1-1; D unresolved. Trimming cost V 0 bases and J 2 bases, with 11 bases left between them. This CDR3 is built from 15 residues. CDR1 is SGHRS, CDR2 YFSETQ, per germline. CDR3 nucleotides: TGCGCCAGCAGCTTGGGTGCCAGGATCAACACTGAAGCTTTCTTT. Encoded protein: CASSLGARINTEAFF.

The rearrangement links TRBV4-3 to TRBJ1-1; D is ambiguous. Germline V CDR1 and CDR2: LGHNA, YSLEER. Trimming shortened V by 0 bases and J by 1 base, and 12 bases separated the two germline ends. The CDR3 loop spans 16 amino acids. CDR3 sequence (DNA): TGCGCCAGCAGCCAAGACGCCCCTCAAGGGAACACTGAAGCTTTCTTT. Translation gives CASSQDAPQGNTEAFF.

CDR3 sequence: CASSLAGELFF. In DNA form, the CDR3 reads TGTGCCAGCAGCTTGGCCGGGGAGCTGTTTTTT. The V and J genes are TRBV5-4 and TRBJ2-2, with D hard to call. The V end lost 0 bases, the J end lost 6 bases, and 0 bases lay between the germline ends. The CDR3 has 11 residues. Germline V gene data show CDR1 as SGHNT and CDR2 as YYREEE (reference sequence).

The chain joins TRBV28 to TRBJ2-5; 7 bases map to TRBD2. Germline trimming cut 2 bases from V and 3 bases from J; bases unmatched to any gene: 9. Germline CDR1 MDHEN, CDR2 SYDVKM. The CDR3 extends over 16 amino acids. As DNA, the CDR3 is TGTGCCAGCAGTTTAAGAGGTAGCGGGCCAAAAGAGACCCAGTACTTC. Translating it yields CASSLRGSGPKETQYF.

V gene TRBV9 combines with J gene TRBJ2-3; no reliable D call. The germline V gene has CDR1 SGDLS and CDR2 YYNGEE. The CDR3 covers 13 residues. Trimming took 0 bases from V and 3 from J, leaving 5 bases between them. The DNA for the CDR3 is TGTGCCAGCAGCGTAGTCGAGACAGATACGCAGTATTTT. Protein product: CASSVVETDTQYF.

This chain links TRBV6-1 with TRBJ2-3, with D uncertain. Germline CDR1 and CDR2: MNHNS and SASEGT. This CDR3 is 14 amino acids long. V was shortened by 7 bases and J by 0 bases, with 11 bases between the two germline ends. CDR3 protein: CASIGPSSTDTQYF. In DNA, the CDR3 is TGTGCCAGCATAGGACCTTCAAGCACAGATACGCAGTATTTT.

The chain couples TRBV19 to TRBJ2-7, with 11 nucleotides matching TRBD2. This CDR3 spans 14 amino acids. Germline CDR1 reads LNHDA; CDR2 reads SQIVND (reference sequence). Trimming cost V 3 bases and J 3 bases; bases outside gene matches: 1. The CDR3 DNA reads as TGTGCCAGTAGTATGGGACTAGCGGTCTACGAGCAGTACTTC. Translation: CASSMGLAVYEQYF.

CDR3 sequence reads: CASRAKGGGYTF. The CDR3 DNA reads as TGTGCCAGTAGGGCTAAGGGGGGCGGCTACACCTTC. The chain employs TRBV19 and TRBJ1-2; D might be TRBD1 (6 bases). The CDR3 covers 12 residues. CDR1 and CDR2 from the germline V gene are LNHDA and SQIVND (reference sequence). Trimming cost V 6 bases and J 8 bases, with 13 bases left between them.

This chain connects TRBV28 to TRBJ1-1; D is undetermined. V was pared by 5 bases and J by 1 base, with 11 bases between. The CDR3 has 14 amino acids. Germline CDR1 MDHEN, CDR2 SYDVKM. CDR3 nucleotide sequence: TGTGCCAGCAGTATCGCCCGGGCGAACACTGAAGCTTTCTTT. Translated: CASSIARANTEAFF.

This sequence joins TRBV6-6 and TRBJ2-5, with D perhaps TRBD1 or TRBD2 (6 bases each). V was trimmed by 10 bases and J by 2 bases, leaving 11 bases between them. CDR3 length: 12 amino acids. From germline, CDR1 is MNHNY and CDR2 SVGAGI (reference sequence). The CDR3 DNA reads as TGTGCCACGGGGGCGGGACAAGAGACCCAGTACTTC. Translated: CATGAGQETQYF.

The rearrangement links TRBV4-1 to TRBJ1-2; tentatively, D is TRBD1 (5 bases). This CDR3 has 20 residues. Germline V lookup: CDR1 MGHRA, CDR2 YSYEKL. The germline V and J ends were trimmed by 0 bases and 1 base, with 24 bases remaining between them. The CDR3 DNA reads as TGCGCCAGCAGCCAAGAGGCCGCGGGACCAAAGAGCCCTTATAACTATGGCTACACCTTC. This encodes CASSQEAAGPKSPYNYGYTF.

V is TRBV4-1 and J is TRBJ2-5, with D uncertain. CDR1 and CDR2 (germline): MGHRA, YSYEKL. This CDR3 is 13 amino acids long. Deletions cut 4 bases from V and 1 base from J, with 7 bases between. Here the CDR3 reads CASSLTFQETQYF. The CDR3, as DNA: TGCGCCAGCAGCCTAACGTTCCAAGAGACCCAGTACTTC.

Here the CDR3 reads CASSLVQGREQYF. DNA for the CDR3: TGTGCCAGCAGCTTAGTTCAGGGGCGCGAGCAGTACTTC. V usage is TRBV7-9 and J usage is TRBJ2-7; D possibly corresponds to TRBD1 (6 bases). The length of the CDR3 is 13 residues. CDR1 and CDR2 (germline): SEHNR, FQNEAQ (reference sequence). V was shortened by 1 base and J by 6 bases, with 10 bases between the two germline ends. The entire variable domain, with the rest obtained from reference TRBV7-9 and TRBJ2-7, is as follows: DTGVSQNPRHKITKRGQNVTFRCDPISEHNRLYWYRQTLGQGPEFLTYFQNEAQLEKSRLLSDRFSAERPKGSFSTLEIQRTEQGDSAMYLCASSLVQGREQYFGPGTRLTVT.

This clone was observed a single time. The V and J genes are TRBV27 and TRBJ2-1, with 9 bases lining up with TRBD2. The CDR3 sequence is 15 residues long. Germline lookup yields CDR1 MNHEY and CDR2 SMNVEV (reference sequence). The V gene end was trimmed by 8 bases and the J gene end by 3 bases; junction bases not matched to a gene: 8. The CDR3 loop reads CASGLSGSGYNEQFF. For the CDR3, the DNA is TGTGCCAGCGGACTTAGCGGGAGTGGCTACAATGAGCAGTTCTTC.

This rearrangement joins TRBV4-1 to TRBJ1-5; tentatively, D is TRBD1 (6 bases). Germline lookup yields CDR1 MGHRA and CDR2 YSYEKL. CDR3 size: 16 residues. Trimming took off 1 base at V and 5 bases at J, with 15 bases between the two ends. This chain's CDR3 is CASSQAPGAPHQPQHF. The CDR3, as DNA: TGCGCCAGCAGCCAAGCCCCGGGGGCGCCTCATCAGCCCCAGCATTTT.

J is TRBJ2-5 and V is TRBV4-1; 8 bases align to TRBD2. Germline loops: CDR1 MGHRA, CDR2 YSYEKL. The CDR3 totals 15 residues. J lost 5 bases, V lost 0 bases, and 5 bases had no gene match. The CDR3 sequence is CASSQDPGGGETQYF. Written as DNA, the CDR3 is TGCGCCAGCAGCCAAGATCCTGGCGGGGGGGAGACCCAGTACTTC.

The V call is TRBV13, the J call TRBJ1-1; D is uncertain. CDR1 is PRHDT and CDR2 is FYEKMQ in the germline V gene (reference sequence). V lost 0 bases and J lost 6, with 11 bases in between. This CDR3 comprises 14 residues. The CDR3, as DNA: TGTGCCAGCAGCTTAGGCCTAAGGGTTCCTGAAGCTTTCTTT. Amino acids: CASSLGLRVPEAFF.

The chain recombines TRBV4-3 with TRBJ1-5; D unresolved. The ends were cut back, 0 bases at V and 3 bases at J, with 9 bases in the middle. Germline assignment: CDR1 LGHNA and CDR2 YSLEER. This CDR3 has 15 residues. This chain's CDR3 is CASSQDGQPNQPQHF. The CDR3 DNA sequence: TGCGCCAGCAGCCAAGACGGGCAGCCCAATCAGCCCCAGCATTTT.

The V and J genes are TRBV14 and TRBJ2-3; perhaps TRBD1 as D (5 bases). Germline values: CDR1 SGHDN, CDR2 FVKESK. V lost 0 bases to trimming and J lost 0 bases, with 10 bases between them. The CDR3 is 16 amino acids. CDR3 amino acids: CASSQDPGKSTDTQYF. CDR3 DNA: TGTGCCAGCAGCCAAGATCCAGGGAAAAGCACAGATACGCAGTATTTT.

The rearrangement links TRBV10-3 to TRBJ2-1; unclear D gene. Per the germline V gene, CDR1 is ENHRY and CDR2 is SYGVKD. V dropped 1 base and J dropped 5 bases, with 0 bases sitting between them. The CDR3 runs 11 residues. The CDR3 coding sequence is TGTGCCATCAGTGAGTACAATGAGCAGTTCTTC. Its translation is CAISEYNEQFF.

The V and J genes are TRBV9 and TRBJ2-3; 7 positions match TRBD1. Trimming removed 6 bases from V and 5 bases from J; junction bases left unmatched: 12. The CDR3 spans 15 residues. Looked up from germline, CDR1 is SGDLS and CDR2 is YYNGEE. The CDR3 loop reads CASNSQGSQRDTQYF. In nucleotides, the CDR3 is TGTGCCAGCAATTCACAGGGGTCCCAAAGAGATACGCAGTATTTT.

V gene TRBV7-9 combines with J gene TRBJ2-1; maybe TRBD2 (7 bases). Looked up from germline, CDR1 is SEHNR and CDR2 is FQNEAQ (reference sequence). The CDR3 totals 15 residues. The V end was cut by 0 bases, the J end by 2 bases, with 8 bases between. CDR3 in amino acids: CASSLAGGPYNEQFF. The CDR3 DNA is TGTGCCAGCAGCTTAGCGGGGGGGCCCTACAATGAGCAGTTCTTC.

The CDR3 DNA reads as TGTGCCATCAAGTCGGAGGTAACCTACGAGCAGTACTTC. Translated, it gives CAIKSEVTYEQYF. The V and J genes are TRBV10-3 and TRBJ2-7; tentative D call: TRBD2 (5 bases). Germline lookup yields CDR1 ENHRY and CDR2 SYGVKD. This CDR3 is built from 13 residues. V was clipped by 7 bases and J by 2 bases, with 12 bases between them.

The V gene is TRBV14, the J gene TRBJ2-2; D is perhaps TRBD2 (6 bases). The CDR3 consists of 16 residues. CDR1 and CDR2 (germline): SGHDN, FVKESK. The germline V and J ends were trimmed by 0 bases and 5 bases, with 13 bases remaining between them. The CDR3 bases are TGTGCCAGCAGCCAAGATGAGTACGGGGGAACCGGGGAGCTGTTTTTT. Translating it yields CASSQDEYGGTGELFF.

This rearrangement joins TRBV7-2 to TRBJ2-1; the D is unclear. The V end lost 3 bases, the J end lost 7 bases, and 10 bases lay between the germline ends. CDR1 and CDR2 from the germline V gene are SGHTA and FQGNSA. This CDR3 spans 13 amino acids. CDR3 in DNA: TGTGCCAGCAGCTTGGTGGCAAATAATGAGCAGTTCTTC. Amino acids: CASSLVANNEQFF. The full variable domain, with the rest looked up from reference TRBV7-2 and TRBJ2-1, is GAGVSQSPSNKVTEKGKDVELRCDPISGHTALYWYRQSLGQGLEFLIYFQGNSAPDKSGLPSDRFSAERTGGSVSTLTIQRTQQEDSAVYLCASSLVANNEQFFGPGTRLTVL.

V usage is TRBV5-1 and J usage is TRBJ2-7; 8 bases are shared with TRBD1. V dropped 5 bases and J dropped 2; count of bases not matched to a gene: 6. This CDR3 has 14 amino acids. The germline CDR1 and CDR2 sequences are SGHRS and YFSETQ. CDR3 sequence: CASRDGQGPYEQYF. CDR3 DNA: TGCGCCAGCAGGGATGGACAGGGACCCTACGAGCAGTACTTC.

The rearrangement uses TRBV19 and TRBJ2-1; no clear D. V gave up 4 bases and J gave up 2 bases, with 12 bases separating them. Per germline, CDR1 LNHDA and CDR2 SQIVND (reference sequence). CDR3 length: 15 amino acids. CDR3 nucleotides: TGTGCCAGTAGTAGATCACTACCCCCCTACAATGAGCAGTTCTTC. Its protein product is CASSRSLPPYNEQFF.